Following are 18 T cell receptor beta chains from one sample sequenced in a study of T cell repertoires in ileal Crohn's disease. Repertoires were generated with immunoSEQ multiplex PCR, while TCRdb's copy carries only in-frame clones and drops some. The table includes 2,400 or so clones, around 73% detected once. Described time point: neoterminal ileum biopsy at postoperative endoscopy, about 6 months after surgery. Material: ileal tissue. The receptors stem from an adult with Crohn's disease.

The chain uses TRBV10-3 and TRBJ2-2; possibly TRBD2 for D (5 bases). Trimming left V 5 bases short and J 7 bases short, with 23 bases between. Germline CDR1 ENHRY, CDR2 SYGVKD. The CDR3 totals 17 residues. As DNA, the CDR3 is TGTGCCATCAGTTCCCCCTCGGCGGGCACACGGGGCGGGGAGCTGTTTTTT. Its translation: CAISSPSAGTRGGELFF.

A few counts support this clone. CDR3 DNA sequence: TGTGCCAGCAGCGTAGCCGGACTAGCGGCGTACAATGAGCAGTTCTTC. Protein sequence: CASSVAGLAAYNEQFF. The rearrangement links TRBV9 to TRBJ2-1; 10 nucleotides agree with TRBD2. In germline, CDR1 is SGDLS, CDR2 YYNGEE. The CDR3 length is 16 residues. V shed 0 bases and J 4 bases; nucleotides not matched to a gene: 4.

The chain has TRBV19 and TRBJ1-1; D perhaps matches TRBD1 (6 bases). The CDR3 runs 14 residues. V lost 3 bases and J 1 base, leaving 9 bases between the germline ends. Germline assignment: CDR1 LNHDA and CDR2 SQIVND (reference sequence). The CDR3 bases are TGTGCCAGTAGTATGGGGGCAGGGAACACTGAAGCTTTCTTT. Translated, it gives CASSMGAGNTEAFF.

Concerning this clone: One end of the junction does not line up with germline, which may come from a read error. This chain uses TRBV7-9 with TRBJ2-7; 11 bases are a match to TRBD2. CDR1 and CDR2 (germline): SEHNR, FQNEAQ (reference sequence). CDR3 length equals 13 residues. The CDR3 here is CASSLAGGEEQYF. The CDR3 coding sequence is TGTGCCAGCAGTTTAGCGGGAGGGGAGGAGCAGTACTTC.

The V and J genes are TRBV9 and TRBJ2-7, with TRBD1 as a possible D gene (5 bases). V shed 0 bases and J shed 0 bases, with 7 bases lying between them. CDR3 length equals 14 residues. Germline CDR1 SGDLS, CDR2 YYNGEE. DNA for the CDR3: TGTGCCAGCAGCGTAGACCAGGGCTCCTACGAGCAGTACTTC. Translating gives CASSVDQGSYEQYF.

The chain employs TRBV27 and TRBJ2-2; D gene uncertain. V dropped 0 bases and J dropped 4 bases, with 12 bases sitting between them. Germline assignment: CDR1 MNHEY and CDR2 SMNVEV (reference sequence). CDR3 length: 16 amino acids. The CDR3 reads CASSLSNYVATGELFF. CDR3 DNA sequence: TGTGCCAGCAGTTTATCGAATTATGTGGCCACCGGGGAGCTGTTTTTT.

As to this clone: The sample contains more than one DNA sequence encoding this CDR3. This chain connects TRBV19 to TRBJ2-7; the D gene is possibly TRBD1 (6 bases). Germline values: CDR1 LNHDA, CDR2 SQIVND (reference sequence). The CDR3 runs to 13 residues. The V and J ends lost 3 bases and 3 bases respectively, with 9 bases between them. The CDR3 DNA follows: TGTGCCAGTAGTATCTACAGGGACTACGAGCAGTACTTC. It yields the protein CASSIYRDYEQYF.

V usage is TRBV5-5 and J usage is TRBJ1-5; maybe TRBD1 (5 bases). The V and J ends lost 0 bases and 4 bases respectively, with 11 bases between them. The germline gives CDR1 SGHKS, CDR2 YYEKEE (reference sequence). The CDR3 runs to 15 residues. The CDR3 here is CASSLGRARNQPQHF. For the CDR3, the DNA is TGTGCCAGCAGCTTGGGCAGGGCCCGGAATCAGCCCCAGCATTTT. The full variable domain, completed using reference TRBV5-5 and TRBJ1-5, is DAGVTQSPTHLIKTRGQQVTLRCSPISGHKSVSWYQQVLGQGPQFIFQYYEKEERGRGNFPDRFSARQFPNYSSELNVNALLLGDSALYLCASSLGRARNQPQHFGDGTRLSIL.

In this sample, this clone turned up a few times. The chain has TRBV6-1 and TRBJ1-2; D not resolved. Germline CDR1 reads MNHNS; CDR2 reads SASEGT. This CDR3 contains 15 residues. V was cut by 4 bases and J by 2 bases, with 14 bases left in between. CDR3 nucleotide sequence: TGTGCCAGCAGTGGATCGGTCACCGGGAACTATGGCTACACCTTC. It is translated as CASSGSVTGNYGYTF.

The rearrangement joins TRBV11-2 to TRBJ2-5; TRBD2 matches 7 bases. Trimming took 3 bases from V and 11 from J; bases not matched to a gene: 12. CDR1 is SGHAT, CDR2 FQNNGV, per germline. There are 14 residues in the CDR3. CDR3 coding DNA: TGTGCCAGCAGCTTGCAGGGACTATCCTCATGGCAGTACTTC. Residues: CASSLQGLSSWQYF.

This clone was counted a few times. The chain links TRBV29-1 to TRBJ1-5, with D possibly being TRBD1 (6 bases). With 5 bases removed from V and 7 bases from J, the gap between germline ends came to 15 bases. The CDR3 consists of 13 residues. Germline lookup yields CDR1 SQVTM and CDR2 ANQGSEA. The CDR3 DNA sequence: TGCAGCGTTAAGGGGGGAGGGGAGCAGCCCCAGCATTTT. Translating gives CSVKGGGEQPQHF.

The chain is built from TRBV6-1 and TRBJ2-2; TRBD1 agrees at 10 bases. Germline CDR1 MNHNS, CDR2 SASEGT. The V and J ends lost 6 bases and 6 bases, in that order; junction bases with no gene match: 4. The CDR3 extends over 14 amino acids. The DNA of the CDR3 is TGTGCCAGCAGACTTGGACAGGGGGCCGGGGAGCTGTTTTTT. Amino acids: CASRLGQGAGELFF.

V and J are TRBV11-3 and TRBJ1-3; 8 bases map to TRBD1. Germline lookup yields CDR1 SGHNT and CDR2 YENEEA. The CDR3 runs 15 residues. The junction had 4 bases not matched to a gene; V was cut back by 5 bases and J by 1 base. CDR3 sequence reads: CASSARTGSGNTIYF. DNA of the CDR3: TGTGCCAGCAGCGCCCGGACAGGGTCTGGAAACACCATATATTTT.

This clone appeared a single time. The chain carries TRBV5-1 and TRBJ2-7; TRBD2 matches 9 bases. CDR1 SGHRS and CDR2 YFSETQ come from the germline V gene. The CDR3 consists of 16 residues. V was pared by 4 bases and J by 3 bases, with 11 bases of the junction left unmatched. The CDR3 region has the DNA TGCGCCAGCAGCCTGTCACCGACTAGCGGAAGCTACGAGCAGTACTTC. Amino acids: CASSLSPTSGSYEQYF. Using reference TRBV5-1 and TRBJ2-7 for the parts outside the CDR3, the full variable domain is KAGVTQTPRYLIKTRGQQVTLSCSPISGHRSVSWYQQTPGQGLQFLFEYFSETQRNKGNFPGRFSGRQFSNSRSEMNVSTLELGDSALYLCASSLSPTSGSYEQYFGPGTRLTVT.

This clone has just one count. V is TRBV7-2 and J is TRBJ2-5; 11 nucleotides align to TRBD2. Germline V gives CDR1 SGHTA, CDR2 FQGNSA. The ends lost 3 bases at V and 5 bases at J; junction bases unmatched: 2. CDR3 size: 14 residues. CDR3 DNA sequence: TGTGCCAGCAGCTTTAGCGGGAGGGGGGAGACCCAGTACTTC. Protein: CASSFSGRGETQYF.

The chain employs TRBV6-4 and TRBJ2-3, with D possibly TRBD2 on 6 matching bases. Germline-derived CDR1 and CDR2 are MRHNA and SNTAGT. This CDR3 is 13 amino acids long. The V end was cut by 4 bases, the J end by 3 bases, with 8 bases between. As DNA, the CDR3 is TGTGCCAGCAGTGTCCGGGAGACAGATACGCAGTATTTT. Its protein is CASSVRETDTQYF.

The chain uses TRBV6-6 and TRBJ1-1; the match to TRBD1 covers 11 bases. Germline V CDR1 and CDR2: MNHNY, SVGAGI (reference sequence). Losses at the gene ends were 7 bases for V and 11 bases for J; bases not matched to a gene: 6. The CDR3 runs to 12 residues. CDR3 in DNA: TGTGCCAGCACCCTGGACAGGGGGCGTGCTTTCTTT. Translated, it gives CASTLDRGRAFF.

This clone showed up just a few times. This chain uses TRBV29-1 with TRBJ1-1; D ambiguous. The V gene lost 5 bases and the J gene lost 10 bases, with 17 bases spanning the gap. This CDR3 contains 12 residues. Germline V gene data show CDR1 as SQVTM and CDR2 as ANQGSEA. The CDR3 DNA follows: TGCAGCGTTAGCCGGCAACCCTCGGGAGCTTTCTTT. Amino acids: CSVSRQPSGAFF.